This T cell receptor (beta chain) was sequenced for a study of cytomegalovirus exposure and HLA in healthy donors. With 60 Vbeta and 13 Jbeta primers, the PCR was carried out. Method: immunoSEQ multiplex PCR; TCRdb's copy keeps in-frame clones and lacks some. The data contain more than 95,000 clones, approximately 80% of them seen just once; the ten biggest clones take up approximately 10%. Per the germline V gene, CDR1 is MNHEY and CDR2 is SVGAGI. This CDR3 is 13 amino acids long. The germline V and J ends were trimmed by 5 bases and 0 bases, with 5 bases remaining between them. The receptor was derived from a man younger than 45 in good health and CMV-seropositive. The chain couples TRBV6-5 to TRBJ2-1, with unresolved D. Source material: PBMCs. The CDR3 DNA sequence: TGTGCCAGCAGTGGTAGCTCCTACAATGAGCAGTTCTTC. Amino acids: CASSGSSYNEQFF.